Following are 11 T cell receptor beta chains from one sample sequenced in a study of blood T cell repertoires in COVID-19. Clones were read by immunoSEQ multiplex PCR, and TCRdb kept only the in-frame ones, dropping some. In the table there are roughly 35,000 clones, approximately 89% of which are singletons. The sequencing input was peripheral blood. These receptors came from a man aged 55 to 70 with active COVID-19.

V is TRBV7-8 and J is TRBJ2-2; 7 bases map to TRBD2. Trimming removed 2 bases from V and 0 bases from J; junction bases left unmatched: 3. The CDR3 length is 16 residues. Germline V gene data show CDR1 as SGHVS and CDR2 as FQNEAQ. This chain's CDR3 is CASSLKAGPNTGELFF. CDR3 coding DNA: TGTGCCAGCAGCTTAAAAGCGGGGCCGAACACCGGGGAGCTGTTTTTT.

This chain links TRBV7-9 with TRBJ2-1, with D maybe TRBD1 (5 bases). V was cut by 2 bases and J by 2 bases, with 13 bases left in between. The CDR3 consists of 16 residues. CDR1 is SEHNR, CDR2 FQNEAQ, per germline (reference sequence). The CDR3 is CASSLSDSITYNEQFF. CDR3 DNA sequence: TGTGCCAGCAGCTTATCCGACAGTATAACCTACAATGAGCAGTTCTTC.

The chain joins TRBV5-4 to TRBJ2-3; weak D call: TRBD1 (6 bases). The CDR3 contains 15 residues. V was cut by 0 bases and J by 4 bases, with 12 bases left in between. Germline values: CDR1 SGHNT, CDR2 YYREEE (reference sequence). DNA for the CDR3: TGTGCCAGCAGCTTGGCGACAGGTCTGGCAGATACGCAGTATTTT. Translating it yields CASSLATGLADTQYF.

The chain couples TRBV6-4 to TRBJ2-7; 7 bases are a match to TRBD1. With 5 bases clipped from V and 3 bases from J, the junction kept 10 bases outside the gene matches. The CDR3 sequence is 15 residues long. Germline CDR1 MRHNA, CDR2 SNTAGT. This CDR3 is CASSFQRQGLYEQYF. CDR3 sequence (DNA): TGTGCCAGCAGTTTTCAAAGACAGGGCCTCTACGAGCAGTACTTC.

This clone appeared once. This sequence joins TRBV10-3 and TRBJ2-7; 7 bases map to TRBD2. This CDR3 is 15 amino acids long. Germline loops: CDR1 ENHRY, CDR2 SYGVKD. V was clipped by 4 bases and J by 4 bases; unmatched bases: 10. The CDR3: CAISGLAATGYEQYF. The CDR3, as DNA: TGTGCCATCAGTGGCCTAGCGGCGACGGGTTACGAGCAGTACTTC.

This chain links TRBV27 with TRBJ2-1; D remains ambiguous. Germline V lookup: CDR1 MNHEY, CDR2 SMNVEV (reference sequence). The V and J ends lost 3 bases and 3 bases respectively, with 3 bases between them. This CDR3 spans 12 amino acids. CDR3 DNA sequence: TGTGCCAGCAGTTTTCGCTACAATGAGCAGTTCTTC. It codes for CASSFRYNEQFF.

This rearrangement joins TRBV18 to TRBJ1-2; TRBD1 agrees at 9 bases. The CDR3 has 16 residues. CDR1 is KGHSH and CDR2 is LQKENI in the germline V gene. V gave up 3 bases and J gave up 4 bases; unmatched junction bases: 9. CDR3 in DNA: TGTGCCAGCTCACCCCAGAACACAGGGGGCGGCTATGGCTACACCTTC. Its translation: CASSPQNTGGGYGYTF. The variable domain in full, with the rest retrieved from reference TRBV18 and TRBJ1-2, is NAGVMQNPRHLVRRRGQEARLRCSPMKGHSHVYWYRQLPEEGLKFMVYLQKENIIDESGMPKERFSAEFPKEGPSILRIQQVVRGDSAAYFCASSPQNTGGGYGYTFGSGTRLTVV.

CDR3 sequence: CATSDLGAPASLRGNTIYF. Written as DNA, the CDR3 is TGTGCCACCAGTGATTTGGGTGCCCCAGCGTCCCTGCGGGGAAACACCATATATTTT. The chain is built from TRBV24-1 and TRBJ1-3; no firm D call. There are 19 residues in the CDR3. V was clipped by 0 bases and J by 4 bases, with 21 bases between them. Germline lookup yields CDR1 KGHDR and CDR2 SFDVKD.

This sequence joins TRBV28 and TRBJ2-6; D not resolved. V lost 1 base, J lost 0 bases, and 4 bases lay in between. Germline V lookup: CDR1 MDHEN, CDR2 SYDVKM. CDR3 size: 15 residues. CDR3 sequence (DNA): TGTGCCAGCAGTTTATCCCGCTCTGGGGCCAACGTCCTGACTTTC. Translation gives CASSLSRSGANVLTF. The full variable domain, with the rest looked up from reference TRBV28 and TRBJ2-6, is DVKVTQSSRYLVKRTGEKVFLECVQDMDHENMFWYRQDPGLGLRLIYFSYDVKMKEKGDIPEGYSVSREKKERFSLILESASTNQTSMYLCASSLSRSGANVLTFGAGSRLTVL.

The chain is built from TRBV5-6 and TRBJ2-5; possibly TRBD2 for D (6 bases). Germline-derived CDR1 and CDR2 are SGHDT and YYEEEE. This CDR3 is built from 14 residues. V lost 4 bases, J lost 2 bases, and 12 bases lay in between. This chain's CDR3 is CASSQGLSQETQYF. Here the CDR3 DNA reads TGTGCCAGCAGCCAGGGACTTTCACAAGAGACCCAGTACTTC.

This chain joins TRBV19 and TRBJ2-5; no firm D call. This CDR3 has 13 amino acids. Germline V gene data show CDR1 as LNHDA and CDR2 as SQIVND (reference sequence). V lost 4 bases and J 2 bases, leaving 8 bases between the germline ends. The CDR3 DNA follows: TGTGCCAGTAGTACGTCCAGTCAAGAGACCCAGTACTTC. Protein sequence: CASSTSSQETQYF.